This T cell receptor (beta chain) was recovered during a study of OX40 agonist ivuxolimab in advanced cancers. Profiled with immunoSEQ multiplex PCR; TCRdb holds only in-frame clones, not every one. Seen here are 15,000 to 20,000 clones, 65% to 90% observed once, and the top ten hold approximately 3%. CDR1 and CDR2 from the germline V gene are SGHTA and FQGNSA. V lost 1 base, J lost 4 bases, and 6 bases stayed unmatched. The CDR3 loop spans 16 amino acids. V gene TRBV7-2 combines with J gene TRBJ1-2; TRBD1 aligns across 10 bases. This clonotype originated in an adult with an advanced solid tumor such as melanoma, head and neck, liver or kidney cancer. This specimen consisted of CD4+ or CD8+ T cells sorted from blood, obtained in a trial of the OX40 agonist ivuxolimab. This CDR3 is CASSLVGTGVGYGYTF. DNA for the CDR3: TGTGCCAGCAGCTTAGTCGGGACAGGGGTGGGCTATGGCTACACCTTC.